This T cell receptor beta chain originates from a study of T cell repertoires in cytomegalovirus infection. Turning to this clonotype: Its specificity is not known.

Germline lookup yields CDR1 DFQATT and CDR2 SNEGSKA (reference sequence). V lost 3 bases and J lost 0, with 12 bases in between. This CDR3 is 14 amino acids long. A single record per CDR3 protein comes from TCRdb applying MiXCR to the reads. The profile shows roughly 69,000 distinct CDR3 sequences, 20% of them singletons. V usage is TRBV20-1 and J usage is TRBJ2-7; D is perhaps TRBD2 (5 bases). The specimen comprised CD8+ T cells from cultured PBMCs, sampled from culture after CMV antigen stimulation. The TCR was taken from a human donor in good health (CMV status not recorded). Some clones in this sample may be carry-over from other donors' samples. The CDR3, as DNA: TGCAGTGCTAGGGAGGAGATTACCTCCTACGAGCAGTACTTC. This translates into CSAREEITSYEQYF.